This T cell receptor beta chain appears in the sequencing data of a study of identical twins. This clonotype was seen a few times. The CDR3 extends over 15 amino acids. CDR1 and CDR2 (germline): LNHNV, YYDKDF (reference sequence). Losses at the gene ends were 3 bases for V and 3 bases for J; bases not matched to a gene: 7. TCRdb reanalysed the 5' RACE reads using MiXCR and keeps one entry per CDR3 protein. The sample contains roughly 470,000 distinct CDR3 sequences, 13% to 15% of which appear only once. The same specimen was also included in a second study, on yellow fever vaccine responses in identical twins. That paper notes: On the reported evidence, twins' vaccine T cell responses seemed partly convergent and partly personalized.

This clonotype was obtained from a woman younger than 30 in good health. The sample comprised CD4+ T cells sorted from blood. The rearrangement joins TRBV15 to TRBJ2-7; 8 bases align to TRBD2. The CDR3 nucleotides read TGTGCCACCAGCAGCCTCCGGGGGGGTGACTACGAGCAGTACTTC. It codes for CATSSLRGGDYEQYF.